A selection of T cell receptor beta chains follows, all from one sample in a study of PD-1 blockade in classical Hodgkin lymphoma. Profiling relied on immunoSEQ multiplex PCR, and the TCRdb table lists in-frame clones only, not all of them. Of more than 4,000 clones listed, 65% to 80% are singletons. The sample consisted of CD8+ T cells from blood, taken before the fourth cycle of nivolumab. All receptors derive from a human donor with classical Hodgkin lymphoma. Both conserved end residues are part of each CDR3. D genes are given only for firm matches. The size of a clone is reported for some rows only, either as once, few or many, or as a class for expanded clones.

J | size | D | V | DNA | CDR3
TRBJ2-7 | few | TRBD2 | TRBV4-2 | TGTGCCAGCAGCCAGGCGGGGGGAAGGGACGAGCAGTACTTC | CASSQAGGRDEQYF
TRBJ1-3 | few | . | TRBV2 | TGTGCCAGCGGCTCAATAAACACCATATATTTT | CASGSINTIYF
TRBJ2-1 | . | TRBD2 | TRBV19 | TGTGCCAGTAGTCCCCCTCTTCTAGCGGGGGTGGAATTCTTC | CASSPPLLAGVEFF
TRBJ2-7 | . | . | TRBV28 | TGTGCCAGCAGGGGCAGAGAGTACTACGAGCAGTACTTC | CASRGREYYEQYF
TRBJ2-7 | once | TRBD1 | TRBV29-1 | TGCAGCGTTGAAGATGTAGGGGGCAGTTCCTACGAGCAGTACTTC | CSVEDVGGSSYEQYF
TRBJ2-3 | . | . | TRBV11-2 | TGTGCCAGCAGCGACCCCGCCGGGACGGATAGCACAGATACGCAGTATTTT | CASSDPAGTDSTDTQYF
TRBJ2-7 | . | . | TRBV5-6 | TGTGCCAGCAGCTCCAAGCTCCCCTACGAGCAGTACTTC | CASSSKLPYEQYF
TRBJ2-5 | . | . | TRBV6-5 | TGTGCCAGCAGTTACGGCCCGGAGGGGACGCAGTACTTC | CASSYGPEGTQYF
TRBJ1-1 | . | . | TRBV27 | TGTGCCAGCAGTTTAGGGGGGAACACTGAAGCTTTCTTT | CASSLGGNTEAFF
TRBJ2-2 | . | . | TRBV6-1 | TGTGCCAGCAGTGAATTGGCGGGTCCCGGGGAGCTGTTTTTT | CASSELAGPGELFF
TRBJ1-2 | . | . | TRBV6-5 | TGTGCCAGCAGTTACAGTTTCTATGGCTACACCTTC | CASSYSFYGYTF
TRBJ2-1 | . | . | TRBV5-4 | TGTGCCAGCAGCACCTCGGGCAGCTACAATGAGCAGTTCTTC | CASSTSGSYNEQFF
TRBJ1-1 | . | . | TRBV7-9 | TGTGCCAGCAGGAACACTGAAGCTTTCTTT | CASRNTEAFF
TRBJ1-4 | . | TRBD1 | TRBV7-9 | TGTGCCAGCAGCATTAAAGGACAGGGGGCCACTAATGAAAAACTGTTTTTT | CASSIKGQGATNEKLFF
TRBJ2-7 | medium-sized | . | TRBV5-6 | TGTGCCAGTGGGCGCGGACTCCACGAGCAGTACTTC | CASGRGLHEQYF
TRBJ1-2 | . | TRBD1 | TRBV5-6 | TGTGCCAGCAGCCACCGGGACAGGGCCATCTATGGCTACACCTTC | CASSHRDRAIYGYTF
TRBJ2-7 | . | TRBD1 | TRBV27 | TGTGCCAGCAGTTCCCGGACAGGGGGCGAGCAGTACTTC | CASSSRTGGEQYF
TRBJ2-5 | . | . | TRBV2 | TGTGCCAGCGAGGGGTGGGGGCCAGCTCCTAGCGTGGAGACCCAGTACTTC | CASEGWGPAPSVETQYF
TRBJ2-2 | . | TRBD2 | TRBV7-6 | TGTGCCAGCAGCTTACTGACTAGCGGGGGGGCAACCGGGGAGCTGTTTTTT | CASSLLTSGGATGELFF
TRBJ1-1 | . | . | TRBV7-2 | TGTGCCAGCAGCTTAGTTTCCATCCCCACTGAAGCTTTCTTT | CASSLVSIPTEAFF
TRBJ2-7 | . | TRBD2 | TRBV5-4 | TGTGCCAGCAGCAAGAGACTAGCGGGGTATGAGCAGTACTTC | CASSKRLAGYEQYF
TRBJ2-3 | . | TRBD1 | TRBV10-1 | TGCGCCAGCAGCCAGGACAGGGGGCGAACAGATACGCAGTATTTT | CASSQDRGRTDTQYF
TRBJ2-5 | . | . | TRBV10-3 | TGTGCCATCAGTGAGAACTTGAGCCCAGAGACCCAGTACTTC | CAISENLSPETQYF
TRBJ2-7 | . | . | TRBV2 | TGTGCCAGCAGTACGAGGCCCCCGTCGGCATACGAGCAGTACTTC | CASSTRPPSAYEQYF
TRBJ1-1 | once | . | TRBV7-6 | TGTGCCAGCAGCTTAGATCCTGGGAGTGAAGCTTTCTTT | CASSLDPGSEAFF
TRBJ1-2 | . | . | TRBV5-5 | TGTGCCAGCAGCTTACAGGGACCTAACTATGGCTACACCTTC | CASSLQGPNYGYTF
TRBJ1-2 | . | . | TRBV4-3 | TGCGCCAGCAGCCACGAGATAGGGGGCTATGGCTACACCTTC | CASSHEIGGYGYTF
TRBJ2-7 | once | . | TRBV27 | TGTGCCAGCAGTTTATCGATGGGGCCACGGTGGGAGCAGTACTTC | CASSLSMGPRWEQYF
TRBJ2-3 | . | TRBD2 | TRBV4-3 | TGCGCCCCGGGGCCGAGCGGGGGGCCATATAGTACAGATACGCAGTATTTT | CAPGPSGGPYSTDTQYF
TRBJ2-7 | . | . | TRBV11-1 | TGTGCCAGCAGCGAGAGTTACTCCTCTTCCTACGAGCAGTACTTC | CASSESYSSSYEQYF
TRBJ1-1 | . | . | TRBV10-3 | TGTGCCATCAGTGAGTCCTTGAGTGAGCACACTGAAGCTTTCTTT | CAISESLSEHTEAFF
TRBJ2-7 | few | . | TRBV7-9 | TGTGCCAGCAGCTTAGGGCCGGAGCAGTACTTC | CASSLGPEQYF
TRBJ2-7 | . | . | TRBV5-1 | TGCGCCAGCAGCTTGGGCTACGAGCAGTACTTC | CASSLGYEQYF
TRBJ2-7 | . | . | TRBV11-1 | TGTGCCAGCAGCTCCCGGGGTTACGAGCAGTACTTC | CASSSRGYEQYF
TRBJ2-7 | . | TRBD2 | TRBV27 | TGTGCCAGCAGTTTCGCTAGCGGTATAAAATACGAGCAGTACTTC | CASSFASGIKYEQYF
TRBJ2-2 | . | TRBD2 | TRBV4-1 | TGCGCCAGCAGCCCCAGACTAGCAAAGAGTAGGACCGGGGAGCTGTTTTTT | CASSPRLAKSRTGELFF
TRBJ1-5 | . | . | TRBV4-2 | TGTGCCAGCAGCCGTCAACAACAGAGCAATCAGCCCCAGCATTTT | CASSRQQQSNQPQHF
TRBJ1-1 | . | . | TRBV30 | TGTGCCTGGAGTGTCGGGGGATCCACTGAAGCTTTCTTT | CAWSVGGSTEAFF
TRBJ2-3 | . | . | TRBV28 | TGTGCCAGCGACAGAGATAGGGACACCTACACAGATACGCAGTATTTT | CASDRDRDTYTDTQYF
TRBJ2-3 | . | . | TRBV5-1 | TGCGCCAGCAGCTATCGGACAGACACAGATACGCAGTATTTT | CASSYRTDTDTQYF
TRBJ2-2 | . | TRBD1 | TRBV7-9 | TGTGCCAGCAGCAGTCGAGGGGGCGCGAACACCGGGGAGCTGTTTTTT | CASSSRGGANTGELFF
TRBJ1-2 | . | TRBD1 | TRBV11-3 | TGTGCCAGCAGCCCAGGGACAGGGCGGCTTGGCTACACCTTC | CASSPGTGRLGYTF
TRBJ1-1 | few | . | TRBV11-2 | TGTGCCAGCAGCTGGACGAGCACTGAAGCTTTCTTT | CASSWTSTEAFF
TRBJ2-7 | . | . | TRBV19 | TGTGCCAGTAGTATCCAGGGTAGGTACGAGCAGTACTTC | CASSIQGRYEQYF
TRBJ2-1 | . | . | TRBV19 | TGTGCCAGTAGTATCGCTGGGAGCCCTCAGAACAATGAGCAGTTCTTC | CASSIAGSPQNNEQFF
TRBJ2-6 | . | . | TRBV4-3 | TGCGCCAGCAGCCATGGGGACTTGGGGGGGGCCAACGTCCTGACTTTC | CASSHGDLGGANVLTF
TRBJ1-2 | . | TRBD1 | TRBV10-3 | TGTGCCATCAGTCCCATACCAGACAGGGGCGGTGACTATGGCTACACCTTC | CAISPIPDRGGDYGYTF
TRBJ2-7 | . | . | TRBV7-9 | TGTGCCAGCAGCTTAATCTCGGGCCTTTCCTACGAGCAGTACTTC | CASSLISGLSYEQYF
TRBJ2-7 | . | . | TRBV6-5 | TGTGCCAGCAGTTACTCGATCCTACACGAGCAGTACTTC | CASSYSILHEQYF
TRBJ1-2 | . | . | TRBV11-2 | TGTGCCAGCAGCCAGAACAGGAATGGCTACACCTTC | CASSQNRNGYTF
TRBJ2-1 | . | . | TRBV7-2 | TGTGCCAGCCGTAATAGAGGACGCCATGAGCAGTTCTTC | CASRNRGRHEQFF
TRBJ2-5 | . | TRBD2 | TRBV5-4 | TGTGCCAGCAGCCCATGGCGGGGGGCAGAGACCCAGTACTTC | CASSPWRGAETQYF
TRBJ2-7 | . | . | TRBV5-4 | TGTGCCAGCAGCTTGGAAACGGGGAGATACGAGCAGTACTTC | CASSLETGRYEQYF
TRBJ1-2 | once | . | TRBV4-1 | TGCGCCAGCAGCCAAGATCTTCGGGGCCCAGCTAACTATGGCTACACCTTC | CASSQDLRGPANYGYTF
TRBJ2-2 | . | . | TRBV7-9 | TGTGCCAGCAGCTTAGATCCCGGTCCAAGCACCGGGGAGCTGTTTTTT | CASSLDPGPSTGELFF
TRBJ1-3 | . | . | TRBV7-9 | TGTGCCAGCACCTCCCGGAGCTTCCGAAACACCATATATTTT | CASTSRSFRNTIYF
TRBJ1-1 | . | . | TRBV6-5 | TGTGCCAGCAGTTACGATAGGGGGTTCAGTGAAGCTTTCTTT | CASSYDRGFSEAFF
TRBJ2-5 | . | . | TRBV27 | TGTGCCAGCAGAACAGGGATAGAGACCCAGTACTTC | CASRTGIETQYF
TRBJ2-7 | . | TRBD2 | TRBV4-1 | TGCGCCAGCAGCCATCAGCGGGGGGACTCCTACGAGCAGTACTTC | CASSHQRGDSYEQYF
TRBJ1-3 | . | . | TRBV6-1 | TGTGCCAGCAGTGGAAGTATCAGGGCCAGTGGAAACACCATATATTTT | CASSGSIRASGNTIYF